Shown below are 9 T cell receptor beta chains from a single sample sequenced in a study of CD8 T cells in ankylosing spondylitis. TCRdb itself ran the 5' RACE reads through MiXCR, one entry per CDR3 protein. The sample carries 350,000 or so distinct CDR3 sequences, around a tenth recorded once. The sequenced sample was blood, either unsorted or a sorted T cell fraction (not recorded which). All receptors derive from a female donor with ankylosing spondylitis or in good health (not recorded which).

The chain uses TRBV18 and TRBJ2-1; 12 nucleotides agree with TRBD1. Germline-derived CDR1 and CDR2 are KGHSH and LQKENI. The length of the CDR3 is 19 residues. J lost 5 bases, V lost 1 base, and 12 bases had no gene match. DNA of the CDR3: TGTGCCAGCTCACCACTGGGACAGGGGGCTTTGAGGTTGGACAATGAGCAGTTCTTC. This codes for CASSPLGQGALRLDNEQFF.

This clonotype showed up many times. The rearrangement joins TRBV5-1 to TRBJ1-4; D gene ambiguous. V was pared by 2 bases and J by 1 base, with 9 bases between. Germline V gives CDR1 SGHRS, CDR2 YFSETQ. The CDR3 loop spans 15 amino acids. CDR3 in amino acids: CASSLNSGTNEKLFF. The CDR3 nucleotides read TGCGCCAGCAGCTTAAATTCCGGAACTAATGAAAAACTGTTTTTT. The entire variable domain, with the rest obtained from reference TRBV5-1 and TRBJ1-4, is as follows: KAGVTQTPRYLIKTRGQQVTLSCSPISGHRSVSWYQQTPGQGLQFLFEYFSETQRNKGNFPGRFSGRQFSNSRSEMNVSTLELGDSALYLCASSLNSGTNEKLFFGSGTQLSVL.

Many counts were recorded for this clonotype. The chain uses TRBV10-3 and TRBJ2-7, with D unclear. V gave up 10 bases and J gave up 7 bases, with 17 bases separating them. Germline assignment: CDR1 ENHRY and CDR2 SYGVKD. The CDR3 has 12 amino acids. The CDR3 here is CATRIGEGEQYF. CDR3 sequence (DNA): TGTGCCACGCGAATCGGCGAAGGAGAGCAGTACTTC.

Ten or more counts support this clonotype. This chain connects TRBV10-3 to TRBJ2-7; D uncertain. Germline V gene sequence: CDR1 ENHRY, CDR2 SYGVKD. The V and J ends lost 4 bases and 0 bases respectively, with 4 bases between them. CDR3 length: 12 amino acids. For the CDR3, the DNA is TGTGCCATCAGTGGGAACTCCTACGAGCAGTACTTC. Its translation: CAISGNSYEQYF.

A remark on this clonotype: The conserved phenylalanine or tryptophan normally closing the CDR3 is absent here, so this likely arose from a read error. This chain uses TRBV10-2 with TRBJ2-3; 9 nucleotides agree with TRBD2. The CDR3 consists of 15 residues. Germline CDR1 reads WSHSY; CDR2 reads SAAADI. The CDR3 DNA reads as TGCGGCAGCCTGTTTCTAGCGGGGAGCACAGATACGCAGTATTTG. Translated, it gives CGSLFLAGSTDTQYL.

In this sample, this clonotype turned up many times. Germline is not matched at one junction end, which may reflect a read error. The chain uses TRBV6-5 and TRBJ1-1, with D maybe TRBD1 (6 bases). Germline V gene lookup returns CDR1 MNHEY and CDR2 SVGAGI. The CDR3 length is 15 residues. CDR3 region: CASSYLRTGNTEAFF. CDR3 sequence (DNA): TGTGCCAGCAGTTACCTCCGAACAGGGAACACTGAAGCCTTCTTT.

This chain uses TRBV4-1 with TRBJ2-1, with 9 positions matching TRBD2. The CDR3 is 18 amino acids. The V gene end was trimmed by 0 bases and the J gene end by 7 bases; junction bases not matched to a gene: 13. Germline CDR1 and CDR2: MGHRA and YSYEKL. CDR3 sequence reads: CASSQEIGLAGIWNEQFF. The CDR3 DNA reads TGCGCCAGCAGCCAAGAGATTGGTCTAGCGGGGATTTGGAATGAGCAGTTCTTC.

This clonotype was seen repeatedly, ten times or more. The chain has TRBV19 and TRBJ2-2, with D perhaps matching TRBD1 (5 bases). V dropped 1 base and J dropped 6 bases, with 9 bases sitting between them. The CDR3 extends over 14 amino acids. Germline loops: CDR1 LNHDA, CDR2 SQIVND (reference sequence). CDR3: CASSIGQGSGELFF. The CDR3 nucleotides are TGTGCCAGTAGTATAGGTCAGGGCTCCGGGGAGCTGTTTTTT.

This clonotype has more than one count but fewer than ten. The V gene is TRBV11-2, the J gene TRBJ2-3; 10 positions agree with TRBD2. This CDR3 region has 18 residues. Germline CDR1 and CDR2: SGHAT and FQNNGV. V gave up 1 base and J gave up 2 bases; unmatched junction bases: 9. For the CDR3, the DNA is TGTGCCAGCAGCTTAGGCCTAGCGGGGGCCTATTTCACAGATACGCAGTATTTT. This translates into CASSLGLAGAYFTDTQYF.